Listed below are T cell receptor beta chains from one sample, sequenced in a study of radiation and T cells in renal cell carcinoma. The table came from immunoSEQ multiplex PCR; TCRdb's copy has only in-frame clones and leaves some out. The repertoire consists of some 120,000 clones, with around 90% occurring once and the leading ten covering almost 6%. The sequenced sample was blood, obtained from a patient whose treatment included radiotherapy and nephrectomy. These receptors were obtained from a woman between 70 and 85 years old with renal cell carcinoma. CDR3s include the opening cysteine and the closing phenylalanine or tryptophan. A D gene is named only where the DNA matches it firmly. The size field is filled for only some rows; it gives once, few, many or a size class.

clone size,D gene,J gene,V gene,CDR3 DNA,CDR3 protein
-,-,TRBJ1-6,TRBV30,TGTGCCCGGGGGGGCGTAGGACCCCTCCACTTT,CARGGVGPLHF
-,-,TRBJ1-3,TRBV7-2,TGTGCCAGCAGCCTAGACCCAGGGCACAGGGCTGGAAACACCATATATTTT,CASSLDPGHRAGNTIYF
-,-,TRBJ1-1,TRBV11-1,TGTGCCACCGGGCGAGGTGAGGTGAACACTGAAGCTTTCTTT,CATGRGEVNTEAFF
-,-,TRBJ2-5,TRBV4-2,TGTGCCAGCAGCCAAGATACTAGTTTTGAGACCCAGTACTTC,CASSQDTSFETQYF
-,TRBD1,TRBJ1-2,TRBV19,TGTGCCAGTAGGACTCCGGGACAGACAAAGTATGGCTACACCTTC,CASRTPGQTKYGYTF
-,-,TRBJ2-7,TRBV10-3,TGTGCCATCAGTGAATCCCCCTCGGACGAGCAGTACTTC,CAISESPSDEQYF
-,TRBD1,TRBJ1-2,TRBV6-5,TGTGCCAGCAGACAGGGGGCGGGTGGCTACACCTTC,CASRQGAGGYTF
-,TRBD2,TRBJ2-2,TRBV25-1,TGTGCCAGCAGTGAATATAGAACGGAGTGGGGGGGTCGCGGGGAGCTGTTTTTT,CASSEYRTEWGGRGELFF
-,-,TRBJ1-6,TRBV10-3,TGTGCCGCCCTAGGGATTTATAATTCACCCCTCCACTTT,CAALGIYNSPLHF
-,-,TRBJ1-1,TRBV6-5,TGTGCCAGCAGTAACCCCAGTCGGGGGTCCACTGAAGCTTTCTTT,CASSNPSRGSTEAFF
-,-,TRBJ2-7,TRBV30,TGTGCCTGGAGCGCTAGCTCCTACGAGCAGTACTTC,CAWSASSYEQYF
-,TRBD1,TRBJ1-5,TRBV5-8,TGTGCCAGCAGGGGGGGACAGATTTATAGCAATCAGCCCCAGCATTTT,CASRGGQIYSNQPQHF
once,TRBD1,TRBJ1-6,TRBV5-4,TGTGCCAGCAGCTCCACAGGGGGCAATTCACCCCTCCACTTT,CASSSTGGNSPLHF
once,-,TRBJ2-1,TRBV20-1,TGCAGTGCTAGAGGCAGGGATGAGCAGTTCTTC,CSARGRDEQFF
-,-,TRBJ1-4,TRBV9,TGTGCCAGCAGCGTAGGTCTGTCGAGGAATGAAAAACTGTTTTTT,CASSVGLSRNEKLFF
-,TRBD1,TRBJ1-4,TRBV5-1,TGCGCCAGCAGACAGGGGGCATTCGAAAAACTGTTTTTT,CASRQGAFEKLFF
-,-,TRBJ2-7,TRBV5-1,TGCGCCAGCAGCTTGGGGTGGTCCCCCGAGCAGTACTTC,CASSLGWSPEQYF
few,-,TRBJ1-4,TRBV29-1,TGCAGCGTTGGTGGTCCTCCTAATGAAAAACTGTTTTTT,CSVGGPPNEKLFF
-,TRBD2,TRBJ2-1,TRBV9,TGTGCCAGCAGCGCCCACATACTAGCGGGGGGCCAAAATGAGCAGTTCTTC,CASSAHILAGGQNEQFF
-,TRBD1,TRBJ1-5,TRBV19,TGTGCCAGTAGTCCCCAGGACAGGAGCAATCAGCCCCAGCATTTT,CASSPQDRSNQPQHF
once,TRBD2,TRBJ2-1,TRBV4-2,TGTGCCAGCAGCCAGTTTAGCGGGGGAGGTGTTGAGCAGTTCTTC,CASSQFSGGGVEQFF
-,-,TRBJ2-2,TRBV9,TGTGCCAGCAGCGTCTCCCGGCAGGGCTCGAACACCGGGGAGCTGTTTTTT,CASSVSRQGSNTGELFF
-,TRBD1,TRBJ2-7,TRBV7-9,TGTGCCAGCAGCTTTACAGGGGTGACCTCCTACGAGCAGTACTTC,CASSFTGVTSYEQYF
-,-,TRBJ1-6,TRBV5-1,TGCGCCAGCAGGGGCGACTCTGTGAGTGTTTCACCCCTCCACTTT,CASRGDSVSVSPLHF
-,-,TRBJ2-7,TRBV5-6,TGTGCCAGCAGCTTGACAGTTCAAACCTACGAGCAGTACTTC,CASSLTVQTYEQYF
-,-,TRBJ1-1,TRBV5-4,TGTGCCAGCACCCCTCGCCCCGAAACGAACACTGAAGCTTTCTTT,CASTPRPETNTEAFF
-,TRBD1,TRBJ1-6,TRBV19,TGTGCCAGTAGAAACCGACAGGGCGCTTCACCCCTCCACTTT,CASRNRQGASPLHF
-,-,TRBJ2-1,TRBV6-5,TGTGCCAGCAGTTACTCGAGGGCTTACAATGAGCAGTTCTTC,CASSYSRAYNEQFF